This T cell receptor beta chain was sequenced during a study of CD8 T cells in ankylosing spondylitis. General study findings and limits: Existing reports had already noted some motif variants in reactive arthritis synovial fluid and blood. Blood from ankylosing spondylitis patients appeared to carry a characteristic roughly 8-variant TCR beta motif. Reportedly, significant enrichment of disease-linked clones occurred in matched ankylosing spondylitis synovial fluid. Clones that were linked to disease were CD8+ and were relatively rare in peripheral blood.

Using quantitative 5'-RACE with molecular barcodes, the authors made TCR beta libraries. TCRdb reanalysed the 5' RACE reads using MiXCR and keeps one entry per CDR3 protein. Among hundreds of thousands of distinct CDR3 sequences listed, approximately 12% were seen once. This clonotype appeared a few times. The antigen is undetermined. Germline CDR1 is SGHRS and CDR2 is YFSETQ. The V end was cut by 2 bases, the J end by 2 bases, with 12 bases between. This CDR3 has 15 amino acids. This clonotype was obtained from a male donor with ankylosing spondylitis. The rearrangement links TRBV5-1 to TRBJ2-3; D is possibly TRBD1 (5 bases). The sample taken for sequencing was blood, either unsorted or a sorted T cell fraction (not recorded which). As DNA, the CDR3 is TGCGCCAGCAGCTTTGACAGACCGCACACAGATACGCAGTATTTT. Translated, it gives CASSFDRPHTDTQYF.